This T cell receptor (beta chain) comes out of a study of tumor-infiltrating lymphocytes in oesophageal squamous cell carcinoma. From germline, CDR1 is MNHNS and CDR2 SASEGT. V lost 5 bases to trimming and J lost 2 bases; unmatched junction nucleotides: 10. The CDR3 is made up of 17 amino acids. This clonotype has only a few counts. In TCRdb, the PCR reads were re-called with MiXCR into one record per CDR3 protein. The table lists under 15,000 distinct CDR3 sequences, 45% to 60% of them singletons. The receptor was derived from a female donor with esophageal squamous cell carcinoma. V and J are TRBV6-1 and TRBJ2-4; 9 nucleotides agree with TRBD1. The source material was blood. CDR3: CASSYRGTGKTKNIQYF. DNA of the CDR3: TGTGCCAGCAGTTACAGAGGGACAGGGAAGACCAAAAACATTCAGTACTTC.